This entry lists 31 T cell receptor beta chains sequenced from one sample in a study of T cell responses to AZD1222 COVID-19 vaccine. The protocol was immunoSEQ multiplex PCR, while the TCRdb copy is restricted to in-frame clones and leaves out a portion. The sample yields under 150,000 clones, 85% to 90% seen once. Sample: peripheral blood, taken on day 0 of AZD1222 vaccination. These receptors were collected from an adult in good health.

This clone is a singleton in its sample. The rearrangement links TRBV19 to TRBJ2-3, with TRBD2 as a possible D gene (7 bases). The germline V and J ends were trimmed by 5 bases and 4 bases, with 16 bases remaining between them. This CDR3 has 15 amino acids. Germline values: CDR1 LNHDA, CDR2 SQIVND (reference sequence). For the CDR3, the DNA is TGTGCCAGTAGTCCGGCGAGAGGGGGGGCAGATACGCAGTATTTT. It is translated as CASSPARGGADTQYF.

J is TRBJ2-7 and V is TRBV19; 10 bases line up with TRBD1. With V trimmed by 9 bases and J by 2 bases, 10 bases remained unmatched. The CDR3 runs 15 residues. Germline V gene data show CDR1 as LNHDA and CDR2 as SQIVND (reference sequence). CDR3 sequence: CASRGGTGVTYEQYF. The CDR3 nucleotides are TGTGCCAGCCGGGGCGGGACAGGGGTTACCTACGAGCAGTACTTC.

This rearrangement joins TRBV7-8 to TRBJ2-2; 8 nucleotides line up with TRBD1. Germline lookup yields CDR1 SGHVS and CDR2 FQNEAQ. This CDR3 has 16 residues. Losses at the gene ends were 5 bases for V and 8 bases for J; bases not matched to a gene: 13. The CDR3 protein is CASSPRDRSIQGELFF. The CDR3 bases are TGTGCCAGCAGCCCCCGGGACAGGTCGATCCAAGGGGAGCTGTTTTTT.

The chain combines TRBV28 with TRBJ2-7, with TRBD1 as a possible D gene (6 bases). CDR1 and CDR2 (germline): MDHEN, SYDVKM. The CDR3 is 14 amino acids. Trimming shortened V by 7 bases and J by 2 bases, and 15 bases separated the two germline ends. The CDR3 nucleotides read TGTGCCAGCACCCCCCGAGGGGGTACCTACGAGCAGTACTTC. Amino acids: CASTPRGGTYEQYF.

The chain employs TRBV19 and TRBJ2-7; TRBD2 matches at 15 bases. Unmatched junction bases numbered 6, after V lost 1 base and J lost 2 bases. CDR3 length: 18 residues. The germline V gene has CDR1 LNHDA and CDR2 SQIVND (reference sequence). The CDR3 loop reads CASSIGPGTSGRPYEQYF. In DNA form, the CDR3 reads TGTGCCAGTAGTATAGGCCCCGGGACTAGCGGGAGGCCCTACGAGCAGTACTTC.

CDR3 amino acids: CASSRGLYYEQYF. CDR3 bases: TGTGCCAGCAGCAGGGGCCTTTACTACGAGCAGTACTTC. This chain links TRBV2 with TRBJ2-7, with D possibly being TRBD1 (6 bases). Per the germline V gene, CDR1 is SNHLY and CDR2 is FYNNEI. Trimming removed 6 bases from V and 3 bases from J, with 12 bases in between. The CDR3 is made up of 13 amino acids.

The J gene is TRBJ1-1, the V gene TRBV28; tentative D call: TRBD1 (6 bases). The V and J ends lost 4 bases and 4 bases respectively, with 10 bases between them. CDR1 and CDR2 (germline): MDHEN, SYDVKM. CDR3 length: 13 residues. CDR3 in amino acids: CASSSRGFTEAFF. CDR3 coding DNA: TGTGCCAGCAGTTCCAGGGGTTTCACTGAAGCTTTCTTT.

The chain carries TRBV29-1 and TRBJ2-3; 10 bases map to TRBD2. Germline-derived CDR1 and CDR2 are SQVTM and ANQGSEA. V lost 5 bases and J lost 2; bases outside the gene matches: 4. The CDR3 is 14 amino acids. The CDR3 DNA follows: TGCAGCGTTCTCGGGACTAGCGACACAGATACGCAGTATTTT. This translates into CSVLGTSDTDTQYF.

This clone came up a few times. This same CDR3 is encoded by further DNA sequences in the sample. CDR3 bases: TGTGCCTGGAGTCCCCAAGGGAATCAGCCCCAGCATTTT. Translating gives CAWSPQGNQPQHF. The rearrangement links TRBV30 to TRBJ1-5; D is ambiguous. Germline V gene sequence: CDR1 GTSNPN, CDR2 SVGIG (reference sequence). CDR3 size: 13 residues. V dropped 2 bases and J dropped 4 bases, with 9 bases sitting between them.

Details on this clone: Other DNA sequences in the same sample also yield this CDR3. V and J are TRBV12-3 or TRBV12-4 and TRBJ1-2; D ambiguous. V lost 6 bases, J lost 3 bases, and 8 bases lay in between. The CDR3 covers 12 residues. The CDR3: CASSRGDYGYTF. The CDR3 DNA follows: TGTGCCAGCAGCCGCGGGGACTATGGCTACACCTTC.

The chain is built from TRBV12-3 or TRBV12-4 and TRBJ1-5; 9 bases map to TRBD1. The CDR3 contains 13 residues. V shed 6 bases, J shed 5 bases, and the junction held 2 bases outside the gene matches. CDR3 sequence (DNA): TGTGCCAGCAGGGGGACAGGGCATCAGCCCCAGCATTTT. Its translation: CASRGTGHQPQHF.

The gene calls are TRBV19 and TRBJ2-7; 8 bases line up with TRBD2. The CDR3 length is 15 residues. Per germline, CDR1 LNHDA and CDR2 SQIVND (reference sequence). The V and J ends lost 3 bases and 1 base, in that order; junction bases with no gene match: 5. The CDR3 DNA follows: TGTGCCAGTAGTATCTGGACTAGCAGTTCCTACGAGCAGTACTTC. This gives the protein CASSIWTSSSYEQYF.

CDR3 nucleotide sequence: TGTGCCAGCTCACCAAGTACTCGTGGTAACACTGAAGCTTTCTTT. Protein sequence: CASSPSTRGNTEAFF. The chain has TRBV18 and TRBJ1-1; D unclear. Deletions cut 2 bases from V and 2 bases from J, with 12 bases between. The CDR3 is 15 residues long. CDR1 is KGHSH and CDR2 is LQKENI in the germline V gene. Full variable domain (missing parts from reference TRBV18 and TRBJ1-1): NAGVMQNPRHLVRRRGQEARLRCSPMKGHSHVYWYRQLPEEGLKFMVYLQKENIIDESGMPKERFSAEFPKEGPSILRIQQVVRGDSAAYFCASSPSTRGNTEAFFGQGTRLTVV.

The gene calls are TRBV6-2 or TRBV6-3 and TRBJ1-2; D may be TRBD1 (6 bases). V lost 0 bases to trimming and J lost 4 bases, with 12 bases between them. Per germline, CDR1 MNHEY and CDR2 SVGEGT. The CDR3 totals 15 residues. DNA of the CDR3: TGTGCCAGCAGTTACTCGGGCAGGGGATTCTATGGCTACACCTTC. This gives the protein CASSYSGRGFYGYTF.

The rearrangement links TRBV19 to TRBJ1-2; D gene uncertain. The CDR3 totals 11 residues. Per the germline V gene, CDR1 is LNHDA and CDR2 is SQIVND (reference sequence). The V end lost 2 bases, the J end lost 8 bases, and 6 bases lay between the germline ends. The CDR3: CASSIYQGYTF. CDR3 DNA: TGTGCCAGTAGTATATACCAAGGCTACACCTTC.

This rearrangement joins TRBV11-2 to TRBJ1-2; D is possibly TRBD1 (5 bases). The CDR3 loop spans 14 amino acids. The germline V gene has CDR1 SGHAT and CDR2 FQNNGV. Trimming left V 4 bases short and J 2 bases short, with 11 bases between. CDR3 amino acids: CASSWSGSNYGYTF. The CDR3 DNA reads TGTGCCAGCAGCTGGTCAGGGTCCAACTATGGCTACACCTTC.

The chain couples TRBV30 to TRBJ1-1, with a possible D match to TRBD1 (5 bases). V was pared by 1 base and J by 1 base, with 10 bases between. CDR3 length equals 14 residues. Germline CDR1 GTSNPN, CDR2 SVGIG (reference sequence). The CDR3 region is CAWSEQGRNTEAFF. Here the CDR3 DNA reads TGTGCCTGGAGTGAGCAGGGACGGAACACTGAAGCTTTCTTT.

The rearrangement joins TRBV5-4 to TRBJ1-1; 9 bases are a match to TRBD1. V shed 0 bases, J shed 5 bases, and the junction held 5 bases outside the gene matches. Germline CDR1 and CDR2: SGHNT and YYREEE (reference sequence). The CDR3 contains 15 residues. In DNA, the CDR3 is TGTGCCAGCAGCTTGGCCCGACAGGGGGGGACTGAAGCTTTCTTT. It encodes CASSLARQGGTEAFF. The variable domain in full, completed from reference TRBV5-4 and TRBJ1-1, reads ETGVTQSPTHLIKTRGQQVTLRCSSQSGHNTVSWYQQALGQGPQFIFQYYREEENGRGNFPPRFSGLQFPNYSSELNVNALELDDSALYLCASSLARQGGTEAFFGQGTRLTVV.

The V call is TRBV6-5, the J call TRBJ1-5; 8 bases fit TRBD1. This CDR3 region has 15 residues. V dropped 5 bases and J dropped 3; count of bases not matched to a gene: 6. Germline CDR1 reads MNHEY; CDR2 reads SVGAGI. CDR3 in DNA: TGTGCCAGCAGTCCACAGGGGGGAAACAATCAGCCCCAGCATTTT. Translation gives CASSPQGGNNQPQHF.

This chain joins TRBV5-8 and TRBJ1-1; D remains ambiguous. The V gene lost 2 bases and the J gene lost 7 bases, with 12 bases spanning the gap. The germline CDR1 and CDR2 sequences are SGHTS and YDEGEE. The CDR3 totals 13 residues. CDR3 in amino acids: CASSLSGWSEAFF. CDR3 sequence (DNA): TGTGCCAGCAGCTTATCTGGGTGGAGTGAAGCTTTCTTT.

The V call is TRBV5-1, the J call TRBJ1-1, with TRBD1 identical over 10 bases. With 0 bases clipped from V and 1 base from J, the junction kept 6 bases outside the gene matches. Germline V gene lookup returns CDR1 SGHRS and CDR2 YFSETQ. This CDR3 is 17 amino acids long. The CDR3 protein is CASSLGQGASPNTEAFF. CDR3 nucleotides: TGCGCCAGCAGCTTGGGACAGGGGGCTTCACCGAACACTGAAGCTTTCTTT.

This chain uses TRBV18 with TRBJ2-1; D is perhaps TRBD1 (6 bases). CDR1 and CDR2 (germline): KGHSH, LQKENI. This CDR3 region has 14 residues. V was shortened by 3 bases and J by 7 bases, with 13 bases between the two germline ends. As DNA, the CDR3 is TGTGCCAGCTCACCCGACAGGACCGGGAATGAGCAGTTCTTC. Encoded protein: CASSPDRTGNEQFF.

This chain connects TRBV27 to TRBJ2-1, with a possible D match to TRBD2 (6 bases). Germline CDR1 and CDR2: MNHEY and SMNVEV (reference sequence). The CDR3 runs 13 residues. Trimming removed 2 bases from V and 10 bases from J, with 12 bases in between. CDR3 nucleotide sequence: TGTGCCAGCAGTTTAGCACGGGGGAGCGAGCAGTTCTTC. It specifies CASSLARGSEQFF.

A single count supports this clone. The chain couples TRBV28 to TRBJ1-1, with D possibly being TRBD1 (6 bases). Germline assignment: CDR1 MDHEN and CDR2 SYDVKM. The CDR3 is made up of 16 amino acids. The V and J ends lost 4 bases and 2 bases respectively, with 17 bases between them. CDR3 in amino acids: CASSWSYRAANTEAFF. The CDR3 DNA is TGTGCCAGCAGTTGGTCTTACAGGGCCGCCAACACTGAAGCTTTCTTT.

V is TRBV18 and J is TRBJ2-2; TRBD2 might be the D (7 bases). The CDR3 has 17 amino acids. Germline CDR1 is KGHSH and CDR2 is LQKENI. Trimming shortened V by 3 bases and J by 6 bases, and 20 bases separated the two germline ends. DNA of the CDR3: TGTGCCAGCTCACCCTCCTGGGGGGGGGCCATCGCCGGGGAGCTGTTTTTT. Encoded protein: CASSPSWGGAIAGELFF.

The rearrangement links TRBV4-1 to TRBJ1-2; D ambiguous. Deletions cut 2 bases from V and 2 bases from J, with 12 bases between. The CDR3 extends over 15 amino acids. Germline-derived CDR1 and CDR2 are MGHRA and YSYEKL. The CDR3 here is CASSQSILGNYGYTF. In DNA form, the CDR3 reads TGCGCCAGCAGCCAATCCATTCTAGGAAACTATGGCTACACCTTC.

This clone was picked up a small number of times. This chain uses TRBV7-2 with TRBJ2-7; D could derive from TRBD1 or TRBD2 (5 bases each). The CDR3 extends over 16 amino acids. Germline assignment: CDR1 SGHTA and CDR2 FQGNSA. V lost 4 bases and J 3 bases, leaving 19 bases between the germline ends. CDR3 in DNA: TGTGCCAGCAGCTCAATAGCCCGGGACGGGAACTACGAGCAGTACTTC. This gives the protein CASSSIARDGNYEQYF.

The J gene is TRBJ1-1, the V gene TRBV5-8; D is unclear. Germline V lookup: CDR1 SGHTS, CDR2 YDEGEE. The CDR3 contains 14 residues. Trimming removed 0 bases at V and 0 bases at J, with 6 bases between. This chain's CDR3 is CASSLGHLNTEAFF. The CDR3 DNA reads as TGTGCCAGCAGCTTGGGACACCTGAACACTGAAGCTTTCTTT.

The V and J genes are TRBV5-1 and TRBJ1-4; 10 nucleotides agree with TRBD1. The J segment lost 8 bases and the V segment lost 4 bases, leaving 5 bases of the junction unmatched. The CDR3 extends over 14 amino acids. CDR1 SGHRS and CDR2 YFSETQ come from the germline V gene. The CDR3 region is CASSRTGGEEKLFF. The CDR3 DNA sequence: TGCGCCAGCAGCCGGACAGGGGGTGAGGAAAAACTGTTTTTT. The entire variable domain, with the rest obtained from reference TRBV5-1 and TRBJ1-4, is as follows: KAGVTQTPRYLIKTRGQQVTLSCSPISGHRSVSWYQQTPGQGLQFLFEYFSETQRNKGNFPGRFSGRQFSNSRSEMNVSTLELGDSALYLCASSRTGGEEKLFFGSGTQLSVL.

This clone occurred once. The V call is TRBV6-2 or TRBV6-3, the J call TRBJ2-5; 10 bases are a match to TRBD1. CDR3 length equals 17 residues. The junction had 9 bases not matched to a gene; V was cut back by 2 bases and J by 3 bases. Per germline, CDR1 MNHEY and CDR2 SVGEGT. Written as DNA, the CDR3 is TGTGCCAGCAGTTACCCGGGCGGGACAGGGGACGAAGAGACCCAGTACTTC. This translates into CASSYPGGTGDEETQYF.

In this sample, this clone turned up once. V and J are TRBV10-3 and TRBJ1-1, with D perhaps TRBD1 (5 bases). The germline V and J ends were trimmed by 0 bases and 4 bases, with 27 bases remaining between them. Germline loops: CDR1 ENHRY, CDR2 SYGVKD. The CDR3 spans 20 residues. The CDR3 DNA reads as TGTGCCATCAGTGAGTCGATTTTGCCCCTATTTCGGTCTGGGGGCACTGAAGCTTTCTTT. This encodes CAISESILPLFRSGGTEAFF.